What follows describes a single T cell receptor (beta chain). The antigen is unknown. This record belongs to a study of early T cells in non-severe SARS-CoV-2 infection. Study background: The chains were unpaired, and the sequenced material was bulk RNA from unsorted whole blood. Study conclusions and caveats: Private and CD4 specificities were missed by VDJdb matching, skewed to anti-spike CD8.

cDNA molecules, individually, were tagged with unique molecular identifiers. TCRdb re-called the 5' RACE reads with MiXCR, one entry per CDR3 protein. The table includes tens of thousands of distinct CDR3 sequences, approximately 12% detected once. This sequence was found in an adult who was a healthcare worker with PCR-confirmed SARS-CoV-2 infection or an uninfected control (not recorded which). The material sequenced was whole blood, taken at baseline.

This CDR3 reads CASSQNIIQETQYF. For the CDR3, the DNA is TGTGCCAGCAGCCAAAACATCATCCAAGAGACCCAGTACTTC. The V gene is TRBV7-9, the J gene TRBJ2-5; D is undetermined. The germline gives CDR1 SEHNR, CDR2 FQNEAQ (reference sequence). This CDR3 region has 14 residues. Trimming cost V 5 bases and J 1 base, with 11 bases left between them.